This is a list of T cell receptor beta chains from one sample in a study of T cell responses to AZD1222 COVID-19 vaccine. This table comes from immunoSEQ multiplex PCR, and its TCRdb copy is limited to in-frame clones, with some not included. The sample comprises around 160,000 clones, about 92% of which are singletons, and 1.5% to 2% rests with the top ten. The specimen was peripheral blood, collected on day 0 of AZD1222 vaccination. Receptor source: an adult in good health. CDR3s include the opening cysteine and the closing phenylalanine or tryptophan. The D gene is left open where the match is weak. A clone size is listed for some rows: how often the clone was seen (once, few, many), or a class if it is expanded.

. | TRBJ1-6 | . | TRBV14 | TGTGCCAGCAGCCAAGTCCGGGAGAATTCACCCCTCCACTTT | CASSQVRENSPLHF
. | TRBJ2-1 | TRBD1 | TRBV6-6 | TGTGCCAGCAACAACAGGGGTAACGCCTACAATGAGCAGTTCTTC | CASNNRGNAYNEQFF
. | TRBJ1-1 | . | TRBV4-2 | TGTGCCAGCAGCCAGGGGGGCTTGAACACTGAAGCTTTCTTT | CASSQGGLNTEAFF
. | TRBJ2-2 | . | TRBV7-9 | TGTGCCAGCAGCTTAAAGACTAGTATGAAGACGGGGGACACCGGGGAGCTGTTTTTT | CASSLKTSMKTGDTGELFF
. | TRBJ1-2 | . | TRBV3-1/TRBV3-2 | TGTGCCAGCAGCACAACCTATGGCTACACCTTC | CASSTTYGYTF
once | TRBJ2-2 | . | TRBV5-4 | TGTGCCAGCAGCTTGGTGGCGAACACCGGGGAGCTGTTTTTT | CASSLVANTGELFF
. | TRBJ1-5 | TRBD1 | TRBV4-1 | TGCGCCAGCAGCCAGAGGACAGGGGGCAATCAGCCCCAGCATTTT | CASSQRTGGNQPQHF
. | TRBJ2-1 | TRBD1 | TRBV4-1 | TGCGCCAGCAGCCAAGGGCCCGGACAGGGCACGGCCAATGAGCAGTTCTTC | CASSQGPGQGTANEQFF
. | TRBJ1-1 | . | TRBV23-1 | TGCGCCAGCAGTCAATCTGCAGGGAGGAACACTGAAGCTTTCTTT | CASSQSAGRNTEAFF
once | TRBJ1-1 | TRBD1 | TRBV15 | TGTGCCACCAGCAGATCCGGGACAGTCGCTTCGGGAGCTTTCTTT | CATSRSGTVASGAFF
. | TRBJ2-5 | TRBD2 | TRBV5-4 | TGTGCCAGCAGCTTGGGACTAGCGGGAGGGCAAGAGACCCAGTACTTC | CASSLGLAGGQETQYF
. | TRBJ1-3 | . | TRBV3-1/TRBV3-2 | TGTGCCAGCAGCCAAGGCGGGGGGAACACCATATATTTT | CASSQGGGNTIYF
. | TRBJ2-7 | . | TRBV28 | TGTGCCAGCAGTTTATCGTCCACCTCTAGGTACGAGCAGTACTTC | CASSLSSTSRYEQYF
. | TRBJ1-4 | TRBD1 | TRBV19 | TGTGCCAGTAGTATCACGACAGGGGGCGCGAATGAAAAACTGTTTTTT | CASSITTGGANEKLFF
. | TRBJ1-1 | . | TRBV18 | TGTGCCAGCTCACCTTTAGGGAACACTGAAGCTTTCTTT | CASSPLGNTEAFF
. | TRBJ2-5 | TRBD2 | TRBV9 | TGTGCCAGCAGCGGAGCCGGGACTAGCGGGAGGGATAGGACCCAGTACTTC | CASSGAGTSGRDRTQYF
. | TRBJ2-7 | . | TRBV28 | TGTGCCAGCAGTTTTGGCAGGGCCTACGAGCAGTACTTC | CASSFGRAYEQYF
. | TRBJ1-2 | . | TRBV6-5 | TGTGCCAGCAGTTACCGGGGCCCGAACTATGGCTACACCTTC | CASSYRGPNYGYTF
. | TRBJ2-3 | . | TRBV18 | TGTGCCAGCACCCCGGGGGGCACAGATACGCAGTATTTT | CASTPGGTDTQYF
. | TRBJ1-3 | . | TRBV27 | TGTGCCAGCAGTTCCACCCCTGGAAACACCATATATTTT | CASSSTPGNTIYF
. | TRBJ1-2 | . | TRBV5-4 | TGTGCCAGCAGCTCACCGGGACCAAACTATGGCTACACCTTC | CASSSPGPNYGYTF
. | TRBJ2-1 | TRBD2 | TRBV11-2 | TGTGCCAGCAGCCTTAGGCTAGCGGGGTACAATGAGCAGTTCTTC | CASSLRLAGYNEQFF
. | TRBJ1-4 | . | TRBV5-1 | TGCGCCAGCTCCCGGGAGGGTGAAAAACTGTTTTTT | CASSREGEKLFF
once | TRBJ2-3 | . | TRBV12-1 | TGTGCCAGCAGCCCCGGGACTAGCGGGAGGCCTCGCACAGATACGCAGTATTTT | CASSPGTSGRPRTDTQYF
. | TRBJ2-7 | . | TRBV5-5 | TGTGCCAGCAGCTTGGGGGGCAGAACCTACGAGCAGTACTTC | CASSLGGRTYEQYF
. | TRBJ1-1 | . | TRBV19 | TGTGCCAGTAGTATAGGGAACAGGGAGAACACTGAAGCTTTCTTT | CASSIGNRENTEAFF
. | TRBJ1-4 | . | TRBV7-9 | TGTGCCAGCAGCTTAGATAGGCAGAGTGAAAAACTGTTTTTT | CASSLDRQSEKLFF
. | TRBJ2-3 | . | TRBV7-2 | TGTGCCAGCAGCTCTCAGAAGACAGATACGCAGTATTTT | CASSSQKTDTQYF
once | TRBJ1-6 | TRBD1 | TRBV28 | TGTGCCAGCAGTTTAGACAGGGTGATTGTTTCACCCCTCCACTTT | CASSLDRVIVSPLHF
. | TRBJ2-7 | . | TRBV5-1 | TGCGCCAGCAGCTTGGCCAGGGGTCCCAGGCGATCCTACGAGCAGTACTTC | CASSLARGPRRSYEQYF
. | TRBJ2-2 | TRBD2 | TRBV11-2 | TGTGCCAGCAGCGGTCCCGGGACTAGCGGGAACACCGGGGAGCTGTTTTTT | CASSGPGTSGNTGELFF
. | TRBJ1-5 | . | TRBV6-6 | TGTGCCAGCAGTTACGGGCTAGGGGTGGGTCAGCCCCAGCATTTT | CASSYGLGVGQPQHF
. | TRBJ1-2 | . | TRBV3-1/TRBV3-2 | TGTGCCAGCAGCCATCTGGACGCCATGAACTATGGCTACACCTTC | CASSHLDAMNYGYTF
. | TRBJ1-3 | TRBD1 | TRBV5-1 | TGCGCCAGCAGCTCGGGACAGGGGGAGGAGAACCGCTCTGGAAACACCATATATTTT | CASSSGQGEENRSGNTIYF
. | TRBJ2-2 | TRBD2 | TRBV29-1 | TGCAGCGTTCGACGGGGGGGCAGCACCGGGGAGCTGTTTTTT | CSVRRGGSTGELFF
. | TRBJ2-7 | TRBD1 | TRBV5-1 | TGCGCCAGCAGCTTGGTGTGGGGACAGGGAGAATACGAGCAGTACTTC | CASSLVWGQGEYEQYF
. | TRBJ2-1 | TRBD2 | TRBV4-1 | TGCGCCAGCAGCCAACCCGCGGGACTAGCGGGGGGGCCCCGGGGCAATGAGCAGTTCTTC | CASSQPAGLAGGPRGNEQFF
. | TRBJ2-7 | . | TRBV12-3/TRBV12-4 | TGTTGGGGTATGCACGAGCAGTACTTC | CWGMHEQYF
once | TRBJ2-2 | TRBD2 | TRBV5-1 | TGCGCCAGCAGAGTCGGACTAGCGGCGAACACCGGGGAGCTGTTTTTT | CASRVGLAANTGELFF
. | TRBJ2-1 | . | TRBV21-1 | TGTGCCAGCAGCTTACATAGCGGGAGCTCCTACAATGAGCAGTTCTTC | CASSLHSGSSYNEQFF
. | TRBJ2-7 | TRBD2 | TRBV27 | TGTGCCAGCACGCCTTTGACTAGCGGGGCCTACGAGCAGTACTTC | CASTPLTSGAYEQYF
. | TRBJ2-1 | TRBD1 | TRBV16 | TGTGCCAGCAGCCAATCGGGGACAGGATCGAATGAGCAGTTCTTC | CASSQSGTGSNEQFF
. | TRBJ2-1 | . | TRBV7-9 | TGTGCCAGCAGCTTAGAACTAGCTGCGTGGAATGAGCAGTTCTTC | CASSLELAAWNEQFF
. | TRBJ1-5 | . | TRBV7-9 | TGTGCCAGCAGCTTATCAGGCAATCAGCCCCAGCATTTT | CASSLSGNQPQHF
. | TRBJ2-3 | . | TRBV5-6 | TGTGCCAGCAGCTTGGAAAGTTTGGGTGGGGCGGACGGCACAGATACGCAGTATTTT | CASSLESLGGADGTDTQYF
. | TRBJ2-2 | . | TRBV7-3 | TGTGCCAGCAGCCCCCGGGAGACGGCCGGGGAGCTGTTTTTT | CASSPRETAGELFF
. | TRBJ1-5 | . | TRBV6-6 | TGTGCCAGCAGACCCGACTTTAGCAATCAGCCCCAGCATTTT | CASRPDFSNQPQHF
. | TRBJ1-1 | . | TRBV9 | TGTGCCAGCAGCGTAGAGGGGGGATGGAACACTGAAGCTTTCTTT | CASSVEGGWNTEAFF
. | TRBJ1-2 | TRBD1 | TRBV5-1 | TGCGCCAGCAGCACCGGGACAGGGGGCTCCTTCTTCTATGGCTACACCTTC | CASSTGTGGSFFYGYTF
. | TRBJ1-5 | . | TRBV9 | TGTGCCAGCAGCGTAGCTTCTGGGCCTAATCAGCCCCAGCATTTT | CASSVASGPNQPQHF
. | TRBJ1-4 | TRBD1 | TRBV2 | TGTGCCAGCAGAGGACAGGCCCTGGGGATGAATGAAAAACTGTTTTTT | CASRGQALGMNEKLFF
. | TRBJ2-2 | . | TRBV12-5 | TGTGCTAGCCGAACGGGCGGGGAGCTGTTTTTT | CASRTGGELFF
. | TRBJ1-4 | . | TRBV12-3/TRBV12-4 | TGTGCCAGCAGTTTAGGTGGTGAAAAACTGTTTTTT | CASSLGGEKLFF
. | TRBJ2-1 | . | TRBV18 | TGTGCCAGCTCACCCGGACTGTACAATGAGCAGTTCTTC | CASSPGLYNEQFF
. | TRBJ2-2 | TRBD2 | TRBV5-1 | TGCGCCAGCAGCTTCCTCGGATTAGCGGGAGTTGGCACCGGGGAGCTGTTTTTT | CASSFLGLAGVGTGELFF